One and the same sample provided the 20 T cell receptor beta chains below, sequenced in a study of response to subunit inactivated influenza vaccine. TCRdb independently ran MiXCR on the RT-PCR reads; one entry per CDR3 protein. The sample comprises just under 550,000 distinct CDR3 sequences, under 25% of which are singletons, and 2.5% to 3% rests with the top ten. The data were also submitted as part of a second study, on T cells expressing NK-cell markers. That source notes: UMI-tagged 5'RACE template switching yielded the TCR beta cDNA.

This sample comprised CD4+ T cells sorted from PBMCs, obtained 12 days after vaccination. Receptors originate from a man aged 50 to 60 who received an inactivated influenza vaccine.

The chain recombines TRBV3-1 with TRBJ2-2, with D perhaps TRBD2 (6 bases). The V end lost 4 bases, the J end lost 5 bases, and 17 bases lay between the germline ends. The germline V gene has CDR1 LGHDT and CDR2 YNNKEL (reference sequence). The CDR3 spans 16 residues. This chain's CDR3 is CASSPGGKGYTGELFF. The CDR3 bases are TGTGCCAGCAGCCCCGGCGGGAAGGGGTATACCGGGGAGCTGTTTTTT.

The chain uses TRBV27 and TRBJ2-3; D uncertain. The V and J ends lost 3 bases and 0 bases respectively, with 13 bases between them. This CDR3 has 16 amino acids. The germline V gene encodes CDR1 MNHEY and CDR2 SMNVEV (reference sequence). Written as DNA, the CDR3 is TGTGCCAGCAGTTTTGGAGTTTTGGCTAGCACAGATACGCAGTATTTT. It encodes CASSFGVLASTDTQYF.

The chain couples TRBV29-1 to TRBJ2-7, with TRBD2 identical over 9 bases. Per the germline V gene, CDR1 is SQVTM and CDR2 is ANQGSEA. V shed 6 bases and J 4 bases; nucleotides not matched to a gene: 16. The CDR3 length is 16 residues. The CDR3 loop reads CSVASWDSGSRYEQYF. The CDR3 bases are TGCAGCGTCGCGTCGTGGGATAGCGGGAGTAGGTACGAGCAGTACTTC.

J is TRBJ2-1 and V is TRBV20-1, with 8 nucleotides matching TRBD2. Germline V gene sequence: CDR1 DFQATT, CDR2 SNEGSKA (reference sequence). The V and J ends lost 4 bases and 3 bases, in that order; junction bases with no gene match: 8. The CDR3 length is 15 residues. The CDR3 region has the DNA TGCAGTGCTATACCGGGACTAGTTTACTACAATGAGCAGTTCTTC. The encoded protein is CSAIPGLVYYNEQFF.

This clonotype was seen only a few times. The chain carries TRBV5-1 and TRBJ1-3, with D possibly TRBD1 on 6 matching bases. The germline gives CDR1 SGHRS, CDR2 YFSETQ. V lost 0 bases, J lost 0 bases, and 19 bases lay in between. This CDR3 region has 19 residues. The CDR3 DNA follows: TGCGCCAGCAGCTTGGCCGTGAGGCAGGGGACACACTCTGGAAACACCATATATTTT. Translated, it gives CASSLAVRQGTHSGNTIYF. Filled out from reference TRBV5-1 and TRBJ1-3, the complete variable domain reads KAGVTQTPRYLIKTRGQQVTLSCSPISGHRSVSWYQQTPGQGLQFLFEYFSETQRNKGNFPGRFSGRQFSNSRSEMNVSTLELGDSALYLCASSLAVRQGTHSGNTIYFGEGSWLTVV.

This chain's CDR3 is CASSESQQRVHEQFF. CDR3 nucleotide sequence: TGTGCCAGCAGTGAAAGTCAACAGCGAGTGCATGAGCAGTTCTTC. This sequence joins TRBV2 and TRBJ2-1; D unclear. V lost 2 bases, J lost 8 bases, and 16 bases lay in between. Germline CDR1 SNHLY, CDR2 FYNNEI. The CDR3 is 15 amino acids.

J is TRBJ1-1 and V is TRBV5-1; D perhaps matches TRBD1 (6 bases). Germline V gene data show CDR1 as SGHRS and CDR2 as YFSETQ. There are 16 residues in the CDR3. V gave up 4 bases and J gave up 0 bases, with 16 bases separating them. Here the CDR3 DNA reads TGCGCCAGCAGCGTGTTCCCGACAGGCCTGAACACTGAAGCTTTCTTT. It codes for CASSVFPTGLNTEAFF.

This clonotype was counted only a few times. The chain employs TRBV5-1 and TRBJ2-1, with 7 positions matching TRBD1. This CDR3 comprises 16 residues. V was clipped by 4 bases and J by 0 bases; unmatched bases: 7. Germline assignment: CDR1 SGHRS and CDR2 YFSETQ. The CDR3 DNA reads TGCGCCAGCAGCCCACCGGACAGGTACTCCTACAATGAGCAGTTCTTC. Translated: CASSPPDRYSYNEQFF.

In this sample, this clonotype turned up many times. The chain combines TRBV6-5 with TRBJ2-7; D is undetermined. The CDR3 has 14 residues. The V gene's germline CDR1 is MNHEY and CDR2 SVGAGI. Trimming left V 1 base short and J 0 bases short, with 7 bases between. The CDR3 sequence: CASSYFADSYEQYF. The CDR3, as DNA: TGTGCCAGCAGTTACTTCGCGGACTCCTACGAGCAGTACTTC.

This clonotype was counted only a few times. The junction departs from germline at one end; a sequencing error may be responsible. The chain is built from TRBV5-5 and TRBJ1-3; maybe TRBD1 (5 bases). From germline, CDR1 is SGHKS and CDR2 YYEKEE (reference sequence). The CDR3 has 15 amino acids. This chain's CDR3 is CASSLPRVGGDTIYF. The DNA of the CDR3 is TGTGCCAGCAGCTTACCCAGGGTTGGTGGAGACACCATATATTTT.

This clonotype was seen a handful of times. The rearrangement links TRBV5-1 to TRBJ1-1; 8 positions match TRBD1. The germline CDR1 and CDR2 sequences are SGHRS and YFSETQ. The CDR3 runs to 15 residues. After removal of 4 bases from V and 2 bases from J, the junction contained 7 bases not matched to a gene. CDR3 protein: CASSHQTGVNTEAFF. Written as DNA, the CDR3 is TGCGCCAGCAGCCACCAGACAGGGGTAAACACTGAAGCTTTCTTT.

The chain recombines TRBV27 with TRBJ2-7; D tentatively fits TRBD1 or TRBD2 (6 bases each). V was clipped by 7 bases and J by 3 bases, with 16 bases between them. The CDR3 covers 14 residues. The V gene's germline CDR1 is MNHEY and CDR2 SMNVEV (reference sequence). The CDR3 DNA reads TGTGCCAGCAAAAAACAGGGAGGTCTCTACGAGCAGTACTTC. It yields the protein CASKKQGGLYEQYF.

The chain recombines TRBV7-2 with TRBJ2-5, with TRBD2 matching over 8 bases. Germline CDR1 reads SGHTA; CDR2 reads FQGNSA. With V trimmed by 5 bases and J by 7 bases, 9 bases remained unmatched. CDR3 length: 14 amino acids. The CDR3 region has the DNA TGTGCCAGCAGCCCTCTAGCGGGTCAGGTGACCCAGTACTTC. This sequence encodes CASSPLAGQVTQYF.

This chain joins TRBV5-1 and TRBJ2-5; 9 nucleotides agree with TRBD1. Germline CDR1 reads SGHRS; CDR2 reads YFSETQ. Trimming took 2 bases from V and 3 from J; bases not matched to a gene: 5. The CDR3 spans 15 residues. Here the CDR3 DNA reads TGCGCCAGCAGCTTACAGGGGGCTCAGGAAGAGACCCAGTACTTC. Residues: CASSLQGAQEETQYF.

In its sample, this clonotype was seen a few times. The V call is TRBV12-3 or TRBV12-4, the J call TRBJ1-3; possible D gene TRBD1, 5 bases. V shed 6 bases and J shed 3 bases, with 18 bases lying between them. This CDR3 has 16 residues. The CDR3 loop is CASSIRTLVLGNTIYF. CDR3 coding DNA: TGTGCCAGCAGCATCAGGACACTCGTCCTTGGAAACACCATATATTTT.

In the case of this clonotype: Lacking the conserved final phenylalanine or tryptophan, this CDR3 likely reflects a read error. The chain's CDR3 is CASRWGPGELFS. The CDR3 bases are TGTGCCAGCAGGTGGGGGCCCGGGGAGCTGTTTTCT. V is TRBV6-2 or TRBV6-3 and J is TRBJ2-2; D may be TRBD1 (6 bases). V was trimmed by 6 bases and J by 6 bases, leaving 8 bases between them. Germline CDR1 and CDR2: MNHEY and SVGEGT. The CDR3 has 12 amino acids.

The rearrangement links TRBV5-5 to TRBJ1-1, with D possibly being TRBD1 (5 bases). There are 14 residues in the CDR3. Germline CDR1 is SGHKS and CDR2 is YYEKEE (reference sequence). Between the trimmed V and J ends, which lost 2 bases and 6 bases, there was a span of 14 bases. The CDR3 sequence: CASSFQGPKPEAFF. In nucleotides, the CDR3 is TGTGCCAGCAGCTTTCAGGGACCTAAGCCTGAAGCTTTCTTT.

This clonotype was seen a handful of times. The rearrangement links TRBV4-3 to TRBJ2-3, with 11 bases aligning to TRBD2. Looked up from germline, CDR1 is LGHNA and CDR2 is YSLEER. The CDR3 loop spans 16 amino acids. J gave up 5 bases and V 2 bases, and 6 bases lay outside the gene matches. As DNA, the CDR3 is TGCGCCAGCAGCCAAACCGGGACTAGCGGAGGAGATACGCAGTATTTT. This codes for CASSQTGTSGGDTQYF.

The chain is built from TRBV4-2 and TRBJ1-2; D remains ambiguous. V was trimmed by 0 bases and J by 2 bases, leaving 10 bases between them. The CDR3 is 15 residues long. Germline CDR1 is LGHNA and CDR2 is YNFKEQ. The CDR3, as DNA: TGTGCCAGCAGCCAAGATGACGCCAGCAACTATGGCTACACCTTC. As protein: CASSQDDASNYGYTF.

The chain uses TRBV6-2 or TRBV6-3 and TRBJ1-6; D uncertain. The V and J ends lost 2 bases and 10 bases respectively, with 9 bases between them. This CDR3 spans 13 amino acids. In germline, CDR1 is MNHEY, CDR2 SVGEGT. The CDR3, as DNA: TGTGCCAGCAGTTACCTCAGCGGGTCACCCCTCCACTTT. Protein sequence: CASSYLSGSPLHF.